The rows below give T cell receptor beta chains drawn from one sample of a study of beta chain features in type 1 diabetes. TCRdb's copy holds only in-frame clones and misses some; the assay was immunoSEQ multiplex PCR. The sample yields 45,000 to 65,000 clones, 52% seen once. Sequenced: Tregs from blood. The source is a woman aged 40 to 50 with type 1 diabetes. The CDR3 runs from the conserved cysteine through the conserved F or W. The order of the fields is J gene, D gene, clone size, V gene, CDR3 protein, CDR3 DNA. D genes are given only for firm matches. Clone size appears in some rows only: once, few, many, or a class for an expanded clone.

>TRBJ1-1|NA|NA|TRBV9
CAGHLRTRFVDTEAFF
TGTGCCGGACACCTCAGGACACGTTTCGTGGACACTGAAGCTTTCTTT
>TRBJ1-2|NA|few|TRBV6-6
CASKPGQDYGYTF
TGTGCCAGCAAACCGGGACAAGACTATGGCTACACCTTC
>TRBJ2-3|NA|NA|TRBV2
CASTTGRTDTQYF
TGTGCCAGCACGACAGGACGCACAGATACGCAGTATTTT
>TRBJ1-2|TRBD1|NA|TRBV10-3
CAISGGTVNYGYTF
TGTGCCATCAGTGGCGGGACAGTTAACTATGGCTACACCTTC
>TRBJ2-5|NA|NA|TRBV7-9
CASSLGAGVETQYF
TGTGCCAGCAGCTTAGGGGCGGGCGTCGAGACCCAGTACTTC
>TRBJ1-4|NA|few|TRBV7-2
CASRRTAYEKLFF
TGTGCCAGCAGACGGACTGCATATGAAAAACTGTTTTTT
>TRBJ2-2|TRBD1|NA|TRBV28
CASSLGTDNTGELFF
TGTGCCAGCAGTCTTGGGACAGACAACACCGGGGAGCTGTTTTTT
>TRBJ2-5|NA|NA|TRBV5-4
CASTPPGVETQYF
TGTGCCAGCACCCCGCCCGGGGTAGAGACCCAGTACTTC
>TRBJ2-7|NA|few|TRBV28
CASSLSLRARGEQYF
TGTGCCAGCAGTTTATCTCTCAGGGCGAGAGGCGAGCAGTACTTC
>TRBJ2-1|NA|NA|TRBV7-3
CASSFSQGRSEQFF
TGTGCCAGCAGTTTTTCGCAGGGTAGATCTGAGCAGTTCTTC
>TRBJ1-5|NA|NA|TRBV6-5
CASSWGLDQPQHF
TGTGCCAGCAGTTGGGGCCTTGATCAGCCCCAGCATTTT
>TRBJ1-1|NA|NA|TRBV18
CASSPEVLGNTEAFF
TGTGCCAGCTCACCTGAGGTCTTGGGGAACACTGAAGCTTTCTTT
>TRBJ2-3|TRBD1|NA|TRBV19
CASSINRGTDTQYF
TGTGCCAGTAGTATCAACAGGGGGACAGATACGCAGTATTTT
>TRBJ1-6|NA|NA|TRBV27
CASRIRGPNSPLHF
TGTGCCAGCAGAATCCGGGGTCCTAATTCACCCCTCCACTTT
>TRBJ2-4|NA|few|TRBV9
CASSPPLAQNIQYF
TGTGCCAGCAGCCCCCCCTTGGCCCAAAACATTCAGTACTTC
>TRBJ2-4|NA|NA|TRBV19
CASSMARNIQYF
TGTGCCAGTAGTATGGCCCGAAACATTCAGTACTTC
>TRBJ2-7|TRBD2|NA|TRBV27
CASSFWMSGTLYEQYF
TGTGCCAGCAGTTTTTGGATGAGCGGGACCCTCTACGAGCAGTACTTC
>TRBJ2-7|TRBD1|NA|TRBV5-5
CASSSRTGASYEQYF
TGTGCCAGCAGCTCTCGGACAGGGGCTTCCTACGAGCAGTACTTC
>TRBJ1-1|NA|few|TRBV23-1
CASSPFSVEAFF
TGCGCCAGCAGTCCCTTTTCCGTTGAAGCTTTCTTT
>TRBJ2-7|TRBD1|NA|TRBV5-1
CASNPGQGIGAYEQYF
TGCGCCAGCAATCCCGGACAGGGGATAGGAGCCTACGAGCAGTACTTC
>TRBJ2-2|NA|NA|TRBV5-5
CASSQGSGIGELFF
TGTGCCAGCAGCCAGGGAAGTGGTATCGGGGAGCTGTTTTTT
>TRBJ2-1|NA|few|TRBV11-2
CASSLGAGPTYNEQFF
TGTGCCAGCAGCTTAGGGGCGGGCCCTACCTACAATGAGCAGTTCTTC
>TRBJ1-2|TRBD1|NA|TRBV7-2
CASSFGQGNGYTF
TGTGCCAGCAGCTTCGGACAGGGGAATGGCTACACCTTC
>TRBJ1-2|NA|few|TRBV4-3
CASSQGVGRLGGGYTF
TGCGCCAGCAGCCAAGGGGTGGGCCGATTAGGAGGTGGCTACACCTTC
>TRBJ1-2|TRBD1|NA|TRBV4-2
CASSPTTGGPYGYTF
TGTGCCAGCAGCCCCACGACAGGGGGCCCATATGGCTACACCTTC
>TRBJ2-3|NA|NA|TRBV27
CASSARGRSDTQYF
TGTGCCAGCAGTGCACGTGGGAGGTCAGATACGCAGTATTTT
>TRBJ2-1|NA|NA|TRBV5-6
CASSALLAVSYNEQFF
TGTGCCAGCAGCGCCCTTTTAGCGGTCTCCTACAATGAGCAGTTCTTC
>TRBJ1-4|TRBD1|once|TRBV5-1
CASSSGQGITNEKLFF
TGCGCCAGCAGCTCGGGACAGGGGATAACTAATGAAAAACTGTTTTTT
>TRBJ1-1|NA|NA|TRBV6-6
CASNKNRDGTEAFF
TGTGCCAGCAACAAGAACAGGGATGGCACTGAAGCTTTCTTT
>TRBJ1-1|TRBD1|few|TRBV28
CASSIVRGTEAFF
TGTGCCAGCAGCATAGTCAGGGGGACTGAAGCTTTCTTT
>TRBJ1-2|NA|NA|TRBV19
CASIPPGRGSGGYTF
TGTGCCAGTATCCCACCGGGCAGGGGATCAGGTGGCTACACCTTC
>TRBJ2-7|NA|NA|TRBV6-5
CASNGPAQGAYEQYF
TGTGCCAGCAACGGTCCGGCACAAGGGGCCTACGAGCAGTACTTC
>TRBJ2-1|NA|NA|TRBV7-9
CASSLAPVDEQFF
TGTGCCAGCAGCTTAGCCCCGGTGGATGAGCAGTTCTTC
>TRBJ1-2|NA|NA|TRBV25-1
CASSLISSNYGYTF
TGTGCCAGCAGTCTGATTTCGAGTAACTATGGCTACACCTTC
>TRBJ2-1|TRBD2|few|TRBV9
CASSVASGSREQFF
TGTGCCAGCAGCGTAGCTAGCGGGAGTCGTGAGCAGTTCTTC
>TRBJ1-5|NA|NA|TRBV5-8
CASSYRGQPQHF
TGTGCCAGCAGCTATAGGGGTCAGCCCCAGCATTTT
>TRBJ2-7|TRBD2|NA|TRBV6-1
CASSEVRAGPYEQYF
TGTGCCAGCAGTGAAGTCCGAGCGGGACCCTACGAGCAGTACTTC
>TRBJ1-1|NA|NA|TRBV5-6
CASSYGGGNTEAFF
TGTGCCAGCAGCTACGGGGGGGGGAACACTGAAGCTTTCTTT
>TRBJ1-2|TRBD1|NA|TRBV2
CASDREEARYGYTF
TGTGCCAGCGACAGGGAGGAGGCTCGCTATGGCTACACCTTC
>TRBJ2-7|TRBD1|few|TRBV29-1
CSVTGQGFYEQYF
TGCAGCGTTACGGGACAGGGGTTTTACGAGCAGTACTTC
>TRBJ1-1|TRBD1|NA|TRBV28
CASSKEQGRVGAFF
TGTGCCAGCAGTAAGGAACAGGGGAGAGTAGGAGCTTTCTTT
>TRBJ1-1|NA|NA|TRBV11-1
CASSGGEAPAFF
TGTGCCAGCTCGGGTGGGGAGGCCCCAGCTTTCTTT
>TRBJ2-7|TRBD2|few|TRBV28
CASRWGGSGEQYF
TGTGCCAGCAGGTGGGGGGGGTCCGGAGAGCAGTACTTC
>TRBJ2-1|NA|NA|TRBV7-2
CASSHPGLHYNEQFF
TGTGCCAGCAGCCATCCGGGACTCCATTACAATGAGCAGTTCTTC
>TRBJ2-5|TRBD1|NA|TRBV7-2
CASSSQTQGGETQYF
TGTGCCAGCAGCTCGCAGACACAGGGGGGCGAGACCCAGTACTTC
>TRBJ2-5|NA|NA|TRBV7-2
CASSLALQGQETQYF
TGTGCCAGCAGCTTAGCACTACAGGGCCAAGAGACCCAGTACTTC
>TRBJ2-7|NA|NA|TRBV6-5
CASSYQVSVPEQYF
TGTGCCAGCAGTTATCAGGTCTCAGTTCCCGAGCAGTACTTC
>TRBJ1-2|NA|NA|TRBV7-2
CASSFEFQGDGYTF
TGTGCCAGCAGCTTCGAGTTCCAGGGCGATGGCTACACCTTC
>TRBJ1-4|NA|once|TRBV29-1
CSASPGWKEKLFF
TGCAGCGCCTCGCCGGGATGGAAGGAAAAACTGTTTTTT
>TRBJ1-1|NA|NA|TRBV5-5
CASSLVLTMNTEAFF
TGTGCCAGCAGCTTGGTACTAACCATGAACACTGAAGCTTTCTTT
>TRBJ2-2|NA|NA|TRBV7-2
CASSLVRGWTGELFF
TGTGCCAGCAGCTTAGTAAGGGGGTGGACCGGGGAGCTGTTTTTT
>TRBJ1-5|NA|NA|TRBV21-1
CASMEGAYSNQPQHF
TGTGCCAGCATGGAGGGAGCTTATAGCAATCAGCCCCAGCATTTT
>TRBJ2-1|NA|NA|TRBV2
CASSEEASNEQFF
TGTGCCAGCAGTGAAGAAGCGTCCAATGAGCAGTTCTTC
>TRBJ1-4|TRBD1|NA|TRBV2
CASTGDRVVEKLFF
TGTGCCAGCACTGGTGACAGGGTAGTTGAAAAACTGTTTTTT
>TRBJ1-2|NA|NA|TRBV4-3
CASSQGPGYYGYTF
TGCGCCAGCAGCCAAGGTCCAGGCTACTATGGCTACACCTTC
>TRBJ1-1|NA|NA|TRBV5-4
CASSLPTTVGTEAFF
TGTGCCAGCAGCCTACCAACGACAGTGGGCACTGAAGCTTTCTTT
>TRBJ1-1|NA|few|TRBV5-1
CASSSGVWAEAFF
TGCGCCAGCAGCTCAGGGGTCTGGGCTGAAGCTTTCTTT
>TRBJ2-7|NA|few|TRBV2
CASSLGRGSSYEQYF
TGTGCCAGCAGTTTGGGACGGGGGTCTTCCTACGAGCAGTACTTC
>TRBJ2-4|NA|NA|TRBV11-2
CASSLVSGAGVSKNIQYF
TGTGCCAGCAGCTTAGTATCAGGGGCGGGGGTATCCAAAAACATTCAGTACTTC
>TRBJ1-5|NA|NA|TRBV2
CASSESTERDQPQHF
TGTGCCAGCAGTGAATCAACAGAGAGGGATCAGCCCCAGCATTTT